One sample yielded the 18 T cell receptor beta chains listed below, sequenced in a study of shared clonotypes between healthy human individuals. Sequencing used immunoSEQ multiplex PCR; TCRdb keeps in-frame clones, though not all of them. The table shows under 2,500,000 clones, with more than 90% occurring only once. The sequenced material came from naive CD4+ T cells sorted from blood. This sample's subset: CD45RA+ positively selected. Receptors were obtained from a man aged 18 to 30 in good health.

J is TRBJ2-2 and V is TRBV30; no definite D call. The CDR3 totals 16 residues. Trimming took off 0 bases at V and 5 bases at J, with 16 bases between the two ends. The germline CDR1 and CDR2 sequences are GTSNPN and SVGIG (reference sequence). CDR3 residues: CAWSVPVSPATGELFF. The CDR3, as DNA: TGTGCCTGGAGTGTCCCCGTTTCCCCCGCAACCGGGGAGCTGTTTTTT.

This sequence joins TRBV5-4 and TRBJ2-7, with 9 nucleotides matching TRBD2. The germline gives CDR1 SGHNT, CDR2 YYREEE (reference sequence). CDR3 length: 17 residues. V dropped 0 bases and J dropped 3; count of bases not matched to a gene: 10. CDR3 sequence reads: CASSLGPSGIRGYEQYF. The CDR3 DNA reads as TGTGCCAGCAGCTTGGGGCCTAGCGGGATAAGGGGCTACGAGCAGTACTTC.

The chain joins TRBV7-9 to TRBJ2-2; 7 bases match TRBD1. V shed 5 bases, J shed 5 bases, and the junction held 8 bases outside the gene matches. Germline V gene lookup returns CDR1 SEHNR and CDR2 FQNEAQ (reference sequence). The CDR3 has 15 residues. CDR3 nucleotide sequence: TGTGCCAGCAGCCTAAACCAGGGGGTTACCGGGGAGCTGTTTTTT. Protein product: CASSLNQGVTGELFF.

The chain couples TRBV6-1 to TRBJ1-1, with D perhaps matching TRBD1 (5 bases). The CDR3 covers 15 residues. The V gene lost 2 bases and the J gene lost 0 bases, with 10 bases spanning the gap. Germline V gene lookup returns CDR1 MNHNS and CDR2 SASEGT. The CDR3 nucleotides read TGTGCCAGCAGTGAATTGTCAGGGTTGAACACTGAAGCTTTCTTT. It specifies CASSELSGLNTEAFF.

In this sample, this clone turned up a few times. V gene TRBV10-2 combines with J gene TRBJ1-5; 7 nucleotides align to TRBD1. From germline, CDR1 is WSHSY and CDR2 SAAADI. There are 14 residues in the CDR3. Trimming cost V 3 bases and J 6 bases; bases outside gene matches: 5. CDR3 sequence reads: CASSDDRERQPQHF. The CDR3, as DNA: TGCGCCAGCAGTGACGACAGGGAACGTCAGCCCCAGCATTTT.

The chain has TRBV6-5 and TRBJ1-6; 7 nucleotides agree with TRBD1. CDR1 and CDR2 (germline): MNHEY, SVGAGI. The CDR3 length is 16 residues. The J segment lost 6 bases and the V segment lost 4 bases, leaving 9 bases of the junction unmatched. CDR3 region: CASSFRGDFGNSPLHF. CDR3 sequence (DNA): TGTGCCAGCAGTTTCAGGGGGGATTTCGGTAATTCACCCCTCCACTTT.

The chain employs TRBV6-5 and TRBJ2-1; no reliable D call. The germline V gene has CDR1 MNHEY and CDR2 SVGAGI. The V end was cut by 7 bases, the J end by 7 bases, with 17 bases between. CDR3 length: 14 amino acids. The CDR3 reads CASTPRVPGNEQFF. Here the CDR3 DNA reads TGTGCCAGCACCCCAAGGGTTCCCGGGAATGAGCAGTTCTTC.

This sequence joins TRBV29-1 and TRBJ1-2; D is possibly TRBD1 (5 bases). The V gene lost 5 bases and the J gene lost 2 bases, with 18 bases spanning the gap. The CDR3 is made up of 15 amino acids. CDR1 is SQVTM, CDR2 ANQGSEA, per germline. The CDR3 reads CSVNHDTGTNYGYTF. The DNA of the CDR3 is TGCAGCGTTAACCATGACACCGGGACCAACTATGGCTACACCTTC.

The rearrangement uses TRBV19 and TRBJ1-2; 8 nucleotides agree with TRBD1. V was clipped by 7 bases and J by 8 bases; unmatched bases: 18. Germline V gene data show CDR1 as LNHDA and CDR2 as SQIVND (reference sequence). The CDR3 is made up of 16 amino acids. Here the CDR3 DNA reads TGTGCCAGTACCCAACGGACAGGGTCGGATACGCGAGGCTACACCTTC. Protein: CASTQRTGSDTRGYTF.

The chain recombines TRBV2 with TRBJ1-2, with 7 positions matching TRBD1. The CDR3 is 16 residues long. CDR1 is SNHLY and CDR2 is FYNNEI in the germline V gene. The J segment lost 2 bases and the V segment lost 6 bases, leaving 12 bases of the junction unmatched. The CDR3 nucleotides are TGTGCCAGCAGCCCGACGGGCACAGGGGAAAACTATGGCTACACCTTC. It yields the protein CASSPTGTGENYGYTF.

The genes are TRBV11-2 and TRBJ2-2; D call uncertain. V was pared by 8 bases and J by 5 bases, with 18 bases between. This CDR3 comprises 15 residues. Germline values: CDR1 SGHAT, CDR2 FQNNGV. The CDR3, as DNA: TGTGCCAGCGGCCCCCTCACTGGACGGACCGGGGAGCTGTTTTTT. The encoded protein is CASGPLTGRTGELFF.

The J gene is TRBJ1-6, the V gene TRBV9; D call uncertain. Germline V gene lookup returns CDR1 SGDLS and CDR2 YYNGEE. This CDR3 is 16 amino acids long. V was clipped by 0 bases and J by 2 bases, with 9 bases between them. The CDR3 protein is CASSVGSDTYNSPLHF. As DNA, the CDR3 is TGTGCCAGCAGCGTAGGAAGTGACACCTATAATTCACCCCTCCACTTT. The whole variable domain, filled in from reference TRBV9 and TRBJ1-6, reads DSGVTQTPKHLITATGQRVTLRCSPRSGDLSVYWYQQSLDQGLQFLIQYYNGEERAKGNILERFSAQQFPDLHSELNLSSLELGDSALYFCASSVGSDTYNSPLHFGNGTRLTVT.

The genes are TRBV13 and TRBJ2-2; D remains unclear. Germline assignment: CDR1 PRHDT and CDR2 FYEKMQ (reference sequence). V lost 4 bases to trimming and J lost 6 bases, with 3 bases between them. This CDR3 contains 11 residues. The CDR3 nucleotides read TGTGCCAGCAGCTGGGCCGGGGAGCTGTTTTTT. Translating it yields CASSWAGELFF.

The chain carries TRBV28 and TRBJ2-1; D gene uncertain. Germline CDR1 MDHEN, CDR2 SYDVKM. V lost 3 bases and J lost 7, with 16 bases in between. This CDR3 comprises 15 residues. CDR3 sequence: CASSFSRPLQNEQFF. Written as DNA, the CDR3 is TGTGCCAGCAGTTTTTCCCGACCGCTACAGAATGAGCAGTTCTTC.

This clone has only one observation. Additional DNA sequences in this sample encode the identical CDR3. CDR3: CASSPRGGGTEAFF. The CDR3, as DNA: TGTGCCAGCAGTCCCCGGGGTGGAGGCACTGAAGCTTTCTTT. The gene calls are TRBV6-5 and TRBJ1-1; D not resolved. Looked up from germline, CDR1 is MNHEY and CDR2 is SVGAGI. The CDR3 has 14 amino acids. Trimming took off 5 bases at V and 4 bases at J, with 14 bases between the two ends.

This chain links TRBV6-6 with TRBJ1-3; tentatively, D is TRBD1 (5 bases). This CDR3 comprises 14 residues. CDR1 MNHNY and CDR2 SVGAGI come from the germline V gene (reference sequence). Trimming left V 9 bases short and J 4 bases short, with 16 bases between. In nucleotides, the CDR3 is TGTGCCAGTGGGGACGGATCTCTGGGAAACACCATATATTTT. Amino acids: CASGDGSLGNTIYF.

The sample holds a few counts of this clone. The chain joins TRBV7-2 to TRBJ2-3, with TRBD2 as a possible D gene (5 bases). Per the germline V gene, CDR1 is SGHTA and CDR2 is FQGNSA. Trimming left V 0 bases short and J 1 base short, with 8 bases between. The CDR3 extends over 15 amino acids. The CDR3 coding sequence is TGTGCCAGCAGCTTAGCGCTGAGGGGCACAGATACGCAGTATTTT. As protein: CASSLALRGTDTQYF.

The CDR3 bases are TGTGCCAGCAGCTCGGGGGGCTGGTACCAAGAGACCCAGTACTTC. Protein sequence: CASSSGGWYQETQYF. The chain joins TRBV7-2 to TRBJ2-5; possible D gene TRBD2, 7 bases. CDR1 is SGHTA, CDR2 FQGNSA, per germline. V was clipped by 4 bases and J by 0 bases, with 12 bases between them. This CDR3 has 15 amino acids. The full variable domain, its missing parts supplied by reference TRBV7-2 and TRBJ2-5, is GAGVSQSPSNKVTEKGKDVELRCDPISGHTALYWYRQSLGQGLEFLIYFQGNSAPDKSGLPSDRFSAERTGGSVSTLTIQRTQQEDSAVYLCASSSGGWYQETQYFGPGTRLLVL.